A selection of T cell receptor beta chains follows, all from one sample in a study of graft-versus-host responses after intestinal transplantation. The method was immunoSEQ multiplex PCR; TCRdb's version includes in-frame clones alone and lacks a portion of them. The sample carries about 90,000 clones, around 86% recorded once. Their antigens are not known. Sequencing was performed on unstimulated CD8+ T cells sorted from spleen or lymph node cells, taken before intestinal transplant. The receptors stem from a human donor who received an intestinal transplant. Each CDR3 is given with its conserved first and last residue. Each record gives: CDR3 DNA, CDR3 protein, J gene, D gene, V gene. D genes are given only for firm matches.

cdr3_nt: TGTGCCAGCAGTCACGGGACAGGGACTAACTATGGCTACACCTTC
cdr3_aa: CASSHGTGTNYGYTF
j_call: TRBJ1-2
d_call: TRBD1
v_call: TRBV6-5

cdr3_nt: TGTGCCAGTAGTCCCACCAACACTGAAGCTTTCTTT
cdr3_aa: CASSPTNTEAFF
j_call: TRBJ1-1
d_call: NA
v_call: TRBV19

cdr3_nt: TGTGCCAGCAGTGCGGGGGGAGGTCAAGATACGCAGTATTTT
cdr3_aa: CASSAGGGQDTQYF
j_call: TRBJ2-3
d_call: TRBD2
v_call: TRBV25-1

cdr3_nt: TGCGCCAGCAACCCTACGGGGTCTTGGGGTGAGCAGTTCTTC
cdr3_aa: CASNPTGSWGEQFF
j_call: TRBJ2-1
d_call: NA
v_call: TRBV5-1

cdr3_nt: TGTGCCAGCAGCCCTAAAGGACTAGCGGGGTTCAGGCTTATCACAGATACGCAGTATTTT
cdr3_aa: CASSPKGLAGFRLITDTQYF
j_call: TRBJ2-3
d_call: TRBD2
v_call: TRBV14

cdr3_nt: TGTGCCAGTAGTATACGGCTAGCGGGAGGCCCCGAGTACGAGCAGTACTTC
cdr3_aa: CASSIRLAGGPEYEQYF
j_call: TRBJ2-7
d_call: TRBD2
v_call: TRBV19

cdr3_nt: TGTGCCAGCTCACCACAAACAGGGCTTACCTACGAGCAGTACTTC
cdr3_aa: CASSPQTGLTYEQYF
j_call: TRBJ2-7
d_call: NA
v_call: TRBV18

cdr3_nt: TGCAGCGTCGCCCCGGGTCCCTATGGCTACACCTTC
cdr3_aa: CSVAPGPYGYTF
j_call: TRBJ1-2
d_call: NA
v_call: TRBV29-1

cdr3_nt: TGCGCCAGCAGCCAAGTAAGTAGTCTCCAGGGGAATCAGCCCCAGCATTTT
cdr3_aa: CASSQVSSLQGNQPQHF
j_call: TRBJ1-5
d_call: NA
v_call: TRBV4-1

cdr3_nt: TGTGCCAGCAGTTCCCAGCCCAAGGTGATGGGCGAGCAGTACTTC
cdr3_aa: CASSSQPKVMGEQYF
j_call: TRBJ2-7
d_call: NA
v_call: TRBV27